A single sample is the source of the 22 T cell receptor beta chains below, sequenced in a study of blood T cell repertoires in COVID-19. The data were produced by immunoSEQ multiplex PCR, yet TCRdb's version contains in-frame clones alone and is incomplete. Of about 170,000 clones in the sample, approximately 87% are singletons; the top ten hold 3.5% to 5%. The sequencing input was PBMCs or T cells enriched from blood (not recorded which). The receptor set was obtained from a woman aged 50 to 65 who had recovered from COVID-19.

V usage is TRBV6-5 and J usage is TRBJ1-2; D unresolved. This CDR3 comprises 12 residues. Trimming stripped 7 bases from V and 6 bases from J, with 12 bases between. In germline, CDR1 is MNHEY, CDR2 SVGAGI. CDR3 sequence reads: CASIYSGDGYTF. As DNA, the CDR3 is TGTGCCAGCATCTACTCAGGAGATGGCTACACCTTC.

This clone was picked up a small number of times. The chain couples TRBV5-1 to TRBJ2-3; a weak D match, TRBD2 (6 bases). Trimming removed 4 bases from V and 0 bases from J, with 15 bases in between. From germline, CDR1 is SGHRS and CDR2 YFSETQ. CDR3 size: 16 residues. In DNA form, the CDR3 reads TGCGCCAGCAGCCCCCCTAGCGATGCGAGCACAGATACGCAGTATTTT. It specifies CASSPPSDASTDTQYF.

The rearrangement links TRBV10-3 to TRBJ1-1; D possibly corresponds to TRBD1 (6 bases). This CDR3 has 12 residues. V lost 2 bases, J lost 11 bases, and 12 bases lay in between. Germline-derived CDR1 and CDR2 are ENHRY and SYGVKD. The CDR3 DNA reads TGTGCCATCAGTGAGGGGGGCAGGGGTGCTTTCTTT. This encodes CAISEGGRGAFF.

The chain is built from TRBV11-2 and TRBJ1-3; no reliable D call. V shed 1 base and J shed 0 bases, with 10 bases lying between them. The CDR3 has 16 amino acids. Germline V CDR1 and CDR2: SGHAT, FQNNGV. CDR3 in amino acids: CASSLVVQSSGNTIYF. The CDR3 DNA follows: TGTGCCAGCAGCTTAGTTGTACAGAGCTCTGGAAACACCATATATTTT.

J is TRBJ1-1 and V is TRBV2, with D maybe TRBD1 (5 bases). The CDR3 totals 11 residues. V gave up 6 bases and J gave up 7 bases, with 9 bases separating them. The germline V gene has CDR1 SNHLY and CDR2 FYNNEI. The CDR3 protein is CASSVTVEAFF. The CDR3 region has the DNA TGTGCCAGCAGCGTGACAGTTGAAGCTTTCTTT.

The V gene is TRBV9, the J gene TRBJ1-2; the D is unclear. This CDR3 region has 12 residues. The germline gives CDR1 SGDLS, CDR2 YYNGEE. V lost 4 bases, J lost 4 bases, and 8 bases lay in between. The CDR3: CASSPWPYGYTF. CDR3 DNA: TGTGCCAGCAGCCCGTGGCCCTATGGCTACACCTTC.

The rearrangement joins TRBV3-1 (or the pseudogene TRBV3-2) to TRBJ2-3, with 8 bases lining up with TRBD2. V dropped 0 bases and J dropped 4; count of bases not matched to a gene: 15. The CDR3 has 19 residues. CDR1 LGHDT and CDR2 YNNKEL come from the germline V gene (reference sequence). CDR3 nucleotide sequence: TGTGCCAGCAGCCAAGACGTATTACGGGGGGGCCGGGATGCAGATACGCAGTATTTT. This sequence encodes CASSQDVLRGGRDADTQYF.

The chain employs TRBV6-4 and TRBJ2-4; D may be TRBD1 (6 bases). This CDR3 comprises 15 residues. Trimming shortened V by 10 bases and J by 0 bases, and 16 bases separated the two germline ends. Germline lookup yields CDR1 MRHNA and CDR2 SNTAGT. CDR3 amino acids: CATPHRERAKNIQYF. CDR3 nucleotides: TGTGCCACCCCCCACAGGGAAAGAGCCAAAAACATTCAGTACTTC.

This chain uses TRBV14 with TRBJ2-6, with 8 bases fitting TRBD1. The CDR3 is made up of 16 amino acids. Germline CDR1 reads SGHDN; CDR2 reads FVKESK. J was trimmed by 0 bases and V by 6 bases; bases with no gene match: 4. This CDR3 reads CASSRDRSSGANVLTF. The CDR3 DNA is TGTGCCAGCAGTCGGGACAGGTCCTCTGGGGCCAACGTCCTGACTTTC.

The rearrangement joins TRBV9 to TRBJ2-2, with 16 bases identical to TRBD2. J lost 6 bases, V lost 4 bases, and 15 bases had no gene match. The germline gives CDR1 SGDLS, CDR2 YYNGEE. The CDR3 sequence is 20 residues long. The CDR3 protein is CASSHGGTSGRASGAGELFF. In DNA, the CDR3 is TGTGCCAGCAGCCATGGGGGGACTAGCGGGAGGGCCTCGGGAGCCGGGGAGCTGTTTTTT.

The V call is TRBV7-9, the J call TRBJ2-7; 11 nucleotides align to TRBD2. CDR1 and CDR2 from the germline V gene are SEHNR and FQNEAQ (reference sequence). Trimming took 2 bases from V and 0 from J; bases not matched to a gene: 9. This CDR3 region has 18 residues. This CDR3 reads CASSLYPSGRTSSYEQYV. The CDR3 DNA follows: TGTGCCAGCAGCTTATACCCTAGCGGGAGGACAAGCTCCTACGAGCAGTACGTC.

This chain connects TRBV10-1 to TRBJ1-6; 9 bases are a match to TRBD1. Germline CDR1 WNHNN, CDR2 SYGVQD (reference sequence). CDR3 length: 13 amino acids. V was pared by 6 bases and J by 7 bases, with 1 base of the junction left unmatched. The CDR3 is CASSGQGNSPLHF. The CDR3 region has the DNA TGCGCCAGCAGCGGACAGGGGAATTCACCCCTCCACTTT.

The DNA of the CDR3 is TGTGCTAGTGCCTCCCTCCCATCGGGACAGGGACCATACACTGAAGCTTTCTTT. Translation: CASASLPSGQGPYTEAFF. This rearrangement joins TRBV12-5 to TRBJ1-1; TRBD1 aligns across 9 bases. From germline, CDR1 is LGHNT and CDR2 FRNRAP. V gave up 7 bases and J gave up 3 bases; unmatched junction bases: 18. CDR3 size: 18 residues.

This chain joins TRBV4-1 and TRBJ1-2, with no clear D. Germline lookup yields CDR1 MGHRA and CDR2 YSYEKL. The CDR3 contains 17 residues. The germline V and J ends were trimmed by 4 bases and 3 bases, with 21 bases remaining between them. In DNA, the CDR3 is TGCGCCAGCAGCCCCACACAAAGGGTTAAGCGGGACTATGGCTACACCTTC. It translates to CASSPTQRVKRDYGYTF.

The chain combines TRBV30 with TRBJ1-1; no clear D. This CDR3 comprises 13 residues. The V gene's germline CDR1 is GTSNPN and CDR2 SVGIG (reference sequence). The ends were cut back, 7 bases at V and 1 base at J, with 13 bases in the middle. CDR3: CASTRLTNTEAFF. DNA of the CDR3: TGTGCCTCGACACGCCTGACGAACACTGAAGCTTTCTTT. The full variable domain, rest sourced from reference TRBV30 and TRBJ1-1, is SQTIHQWPATLVQPVGSPLSLECTVEGTSNPNLYWYRQAAGRGLQLLFYSVGIGQISSEVPQNLSASRPQDRQFILSSKKLLLSDSGFYLCASTRLTNTEAFFGQGTRLTVV.

V usage is TRBV10-2 and J usage is TRBJ1-2; a weak D match, TRBD1 (6 bases). The germline CDR1 and CDR2 sequences are WSHSY and SAAADI. Trimming took 4 bases from V and 7 from J, leaving 13 bases between them. CDR3 length equals 13 residues. CDR3 coding DNA: TGCGCCAGCAGTGCAGGGGCCAAGAGTGGCTACACCTTC. Amino acids: CASSAGAKSGYTF.

The chain is built from TRBV18 and TRBJ1-3; no firm D call. The CDR3 sequence is 15 residues long. Trimming shortened V by 4 bases and J by 2 bases, and 12 bases separated the two germline ends. CDR1 is KGHSH, CDR2 LQKENI, per germline. The CDR3 loop reads CASSRGKTAGNTIYF. CDR3 nucleotide sequence: TGTGCCAGCTCACGCGGCAAGACGGCTGGAAACACCATATATTTT.

The rearrangement links TRBV6-5 to TRBJ2-3; D not certain. V was trimmed by 5 bases and J by 4 bases, leaving 7 bases between them. CDR3 length: 12 amino acids. The germline V gene has CDR1 MNHEY and CDR2 SVGAGI. The CDR3 bases are TGTGCCAGCAGTCCGGTGGCAGATACGCAGTATTTT. This codes for CASSPVADTQYF.

The chain combines TRBV3-1 (or the pseudogene TRBV3-2) with TRBJ1-1; D is unresolved. This CDR3 region has 14 residues. The V gene lost 4 bases and the J gene lost 0 bases, with 9 bases spanning the gap. Germline V CDR1 and CDR2: LGHDT, YNNKEL (reference sequence). The CDR3 loop reads CASSLWRVNTEAFF. The CDR3 region has the DNA TGTGCCAGCAGCCTTTGGAGGGTGAACACTGAAGCTTTCTTT.

This chain uses TRBV30 with TRBJ1-4; TRBD1 might be the D (5 bases). CDR1 is GTSNPN, CDR2 SVGIG, per germline (reference sequence). The CDR3 extends over 13 amino acids. V gave up 1 base and J gave up 8 bases, with 11 bases separating them. CDR3 sequence: CAWSETVREKLFF. The CDR3 bases are TGTGCCTGGAGTGAGACAGTCAGAGAAAAACTGTTTTTT.

The chain is built from TRBV27 and TRBJ2-1; tentative D call: TRBD1 (5 bases). The CDR3 is made up of 11 amino acids. Germline CDR1 is MNHEY and CDR2 is SMNVEV (reference sequence). The ends were cut back, 5 bases at V and 8 bases at J, with 7 bases in the middle. CDR3 sequence: CASSLRDEQFF. In nucleotides, the CDR3 is TGTGCCAGCAGTCTCAGGGATGAGCAGTTCTTC.

The chain recombines TRBV28 with TRBJ1-2, with 9 bases matching TRBD1. CDR1 MDHEN and CDR2 SYDVKM come from the germline V gene. With V trimmed by 7 bases and J by 13 bases, 13 bases remained unmatched. This CDR3 spans 13 amino acids. The CDR3 region is CASTLQGTGTSTF. The DNA of the CDR3 is TGTGCCAGCACTCTCCAAGGGACAGGGACTTCCACCTTC.